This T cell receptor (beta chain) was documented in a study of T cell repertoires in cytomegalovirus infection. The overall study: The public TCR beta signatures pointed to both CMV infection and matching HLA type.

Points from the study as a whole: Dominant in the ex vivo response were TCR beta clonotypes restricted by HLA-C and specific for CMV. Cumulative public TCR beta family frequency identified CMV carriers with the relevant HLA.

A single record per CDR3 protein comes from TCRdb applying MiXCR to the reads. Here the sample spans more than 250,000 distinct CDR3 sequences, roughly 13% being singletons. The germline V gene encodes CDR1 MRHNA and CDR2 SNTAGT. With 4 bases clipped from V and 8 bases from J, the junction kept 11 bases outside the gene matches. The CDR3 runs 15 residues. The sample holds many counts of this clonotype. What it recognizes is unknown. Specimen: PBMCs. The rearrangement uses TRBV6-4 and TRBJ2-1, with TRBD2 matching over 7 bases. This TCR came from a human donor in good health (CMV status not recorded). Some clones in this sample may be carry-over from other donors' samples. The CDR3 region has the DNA TGTGCCAGCAGTGCCAAATTAACGGGGGGTGATGAGCAGTTCTTC. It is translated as CASSAKLTGGDEQFF.